This T cell receptor beta chain came from a study of PD-L1 blockade in urothelial cancer. Study background: A median of approximately 150,000 T cells was found in the blood samples. General observations from the study: In blood sampled pretreatment, TCR clonality below the median predicted better survival.

The authors spiked synthetic TCR analog templates into each PCR. Profiling relied on immunoSEQ multiplex PCR, and the TCRdb table lists in-frame clones only, not all of them. Of some 71,000 clones listed, about 90% were seen once; the top ten hold more than 13%. CDR3 length equals 16 residues. Trimming cost V 0 bases and J 0 bases, with 9 bases left between them. Germline V lookup: CDR1 SGDLS, CDR2 YYNGEE. Time point given: pretreatment peripheral blood. Points on this clone: Its antigen is currently unknown.

V usage is TRBV9 and J usage is TRBJ2-2, with D unresolved. The receptor was isolated from a man aged 60 to 69 with urothelial cancer. The specimen was PBMCs, collected around atezolizumab (anti-PD-L1) treatment. CDR3 sequence: CASSVEGGTNTGELFF. CDR3 coding DNA: TGTGCCAGCAGCGTAGAAGGCGGTACGAACACCGGGGAGCTGTTTTTT.